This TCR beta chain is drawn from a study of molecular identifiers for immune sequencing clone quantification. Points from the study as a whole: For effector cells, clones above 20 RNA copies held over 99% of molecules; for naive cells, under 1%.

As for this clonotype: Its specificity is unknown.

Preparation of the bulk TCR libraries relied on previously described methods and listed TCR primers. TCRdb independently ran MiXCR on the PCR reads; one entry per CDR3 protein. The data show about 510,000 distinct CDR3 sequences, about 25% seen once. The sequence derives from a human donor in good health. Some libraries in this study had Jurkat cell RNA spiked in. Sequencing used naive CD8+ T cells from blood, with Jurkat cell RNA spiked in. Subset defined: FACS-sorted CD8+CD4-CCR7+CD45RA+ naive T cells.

This CDR3 reads CASSVQWAGGAVNTEAFF. Written as DNA, the CDR3 is TGTGCCAGCAGTGTTCAATGGGCAGGGGGCGCGGTGAACACTGAAGCTTTCTTT. J is TRBJ1-1 and V is TRBV14; TRBD1 matches at 8 bases. Germline loops: CDR1 SGHDN, CDR2 FVKESK. Losses at the gene ends were 6 bases for V and 0 bases for J; bases not matched to a gene: 15. The CDR3 is 18 residues long.